This T cell receptor (beta chain) was profiled in a study of blood T cell repertoires in COVID-19. In the original analysis: Researchers report that nucleated cell counts were estimated from reference gene primer amplification. TCRdb's table, derived via immunoSEQ multiplex PCR, lists solely in-frame clones and lacks some. D and trimming were read from the DNA, whereas the V and J calls and clone size are those reported in that table. The repertoire includes 310,000 or so clones, about 87% of them detected once, and approximately 9% sits in the top ten. Germline-derived CDR1 and CDR2 are MGHRA and YSYEKL. The CDR3 has 16 amino acids. The V end lost 1 base, the J end lost 5 bases, and 17 bases lay between the germline ends. Grouping used clinical history reported by participants in a survey and questionnaire. Before being deemed recovered, Cohort 3 donors had two negative PCRs, clearance, or symptom resolution.

Material for sequencing was PBMCs or T cells enriched from blood (not recorded which). The receptor's source is a woman under 30 who had recovered from COVID-19. The chain is built from TRBV4-1 and TRBJ1-2; D gene unclear. CDR3 sequence: CASSQAAALTTYGYTF. The CDR3 nucleotides read TGCGCCAGCAGCCAAGCGGCAGCCTTGACTACGTATGGCTACACCTTC.